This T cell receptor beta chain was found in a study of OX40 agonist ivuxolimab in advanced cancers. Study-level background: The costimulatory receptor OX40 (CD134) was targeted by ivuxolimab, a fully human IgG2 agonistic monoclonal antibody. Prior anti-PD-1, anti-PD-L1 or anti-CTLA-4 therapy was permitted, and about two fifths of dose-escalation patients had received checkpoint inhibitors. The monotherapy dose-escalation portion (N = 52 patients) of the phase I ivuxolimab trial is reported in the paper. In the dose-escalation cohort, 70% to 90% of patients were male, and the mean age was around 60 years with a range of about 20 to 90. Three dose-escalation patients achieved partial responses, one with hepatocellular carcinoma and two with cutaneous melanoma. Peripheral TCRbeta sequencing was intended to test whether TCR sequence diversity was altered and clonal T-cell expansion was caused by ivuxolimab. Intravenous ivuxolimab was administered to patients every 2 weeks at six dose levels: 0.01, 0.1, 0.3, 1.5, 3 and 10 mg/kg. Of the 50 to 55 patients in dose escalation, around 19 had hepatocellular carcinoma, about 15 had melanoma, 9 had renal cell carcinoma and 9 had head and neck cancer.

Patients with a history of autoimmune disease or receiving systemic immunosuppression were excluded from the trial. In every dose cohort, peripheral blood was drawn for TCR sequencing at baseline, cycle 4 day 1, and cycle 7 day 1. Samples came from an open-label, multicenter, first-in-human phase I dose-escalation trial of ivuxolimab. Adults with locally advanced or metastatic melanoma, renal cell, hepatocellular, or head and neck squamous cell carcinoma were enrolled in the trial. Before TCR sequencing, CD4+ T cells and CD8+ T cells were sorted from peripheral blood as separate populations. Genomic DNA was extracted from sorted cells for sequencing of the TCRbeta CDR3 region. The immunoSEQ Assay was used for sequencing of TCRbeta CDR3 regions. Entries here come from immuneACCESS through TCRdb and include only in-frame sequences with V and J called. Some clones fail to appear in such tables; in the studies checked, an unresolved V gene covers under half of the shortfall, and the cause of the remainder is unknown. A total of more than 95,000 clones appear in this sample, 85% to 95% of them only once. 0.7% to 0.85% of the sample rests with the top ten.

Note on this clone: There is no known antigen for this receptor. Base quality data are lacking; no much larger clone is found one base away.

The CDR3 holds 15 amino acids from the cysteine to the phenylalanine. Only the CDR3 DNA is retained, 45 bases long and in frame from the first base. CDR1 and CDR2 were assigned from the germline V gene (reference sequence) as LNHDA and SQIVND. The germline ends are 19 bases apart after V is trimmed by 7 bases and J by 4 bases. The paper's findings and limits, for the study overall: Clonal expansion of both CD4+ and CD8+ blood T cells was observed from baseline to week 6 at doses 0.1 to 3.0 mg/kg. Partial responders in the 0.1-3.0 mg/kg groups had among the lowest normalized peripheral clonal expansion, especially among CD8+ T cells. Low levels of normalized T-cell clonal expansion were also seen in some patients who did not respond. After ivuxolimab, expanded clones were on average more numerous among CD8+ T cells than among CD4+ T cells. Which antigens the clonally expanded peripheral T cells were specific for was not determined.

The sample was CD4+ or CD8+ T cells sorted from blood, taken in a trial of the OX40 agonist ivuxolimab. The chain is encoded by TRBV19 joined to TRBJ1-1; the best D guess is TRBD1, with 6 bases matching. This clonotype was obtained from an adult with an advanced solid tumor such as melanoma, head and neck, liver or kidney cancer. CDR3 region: CASTAGRGAFTEAFF. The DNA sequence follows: TGTGCCAGTACCGCAGGGAGGGGGGCATTCACTGAAGCTTTCTTT.